This note documents a single T cell receptor (beta chain) sequence. The CDR3 totals 14 residues. Trimming cost V 5 bases and J 7 bases, with 17 bases left between them. Germline assignment: CDR1 MNHEY and CDR2 SMNVEV (reference sequence). Produced via immunoSEQ multiplex PCR; TCRdb's table is partial and in-frame only. This table has a few hundred thousand clones, around nine tenths appearing once. This entry belongs to a study of blood T cell repertoires in COVID-19. The sample consisted of PBMCs or T cells enriched from blood (not recorded which). The rearrangement links TRBV27 to TRBJ1-1; D is perhaps TRBD1 (5 bases). The TCR was taken from a woman in her fifties or sixties who had recovered from COVID-19. CDR3 sequence reads: CASSPGRGVGEAFF. The CDR3 coding sequence is TGTGCCAGCAGTCCCGGGCGGGGGGTAGGTGAAGCTTTCTTT.